A single sample gave rise to the 23 T cell receptor beta chains below, sequenced in a study of CD8+ T cells in alopecia areata. After isolation, RNA underwent reverse transcription to generate cDNA as the sequencing template. Libraries were prepared by immunoSEQ multiplex PCR; TCRdb keeps only in-frame clonotypes and omits some of them. The repertoire consists of roughly 150,000 clones, with around 55% occurring once and the leading ten covering 15% to 20%. The sequenced sample was CD8+ T cells sorted from blood, obtained at week 0. These receptors were collected from a human donor with alopecia areata.

The CDR3 DNA reads as TGCGCCAGCAGCCAAGATAGGAGGGAAGCTTTCTTT. Encoded protein: CASSQDRREAFF. The rearrangement uses TRBV4-3 and TRBJ1-1; no reliable D call. The CDR3 has 12 residues. V was pared by 0 bases and J by 8 bases, with 7 bases between. The germline V gene encodes CDR1 LGHNA and CDR2 YSLEER.

This sequence joins TRBV4-3 and TRBJ2-7; D call uncertain. From germline, CDR1 is LGHNA and CDR2 YSLEER. Trimming cost V 2 bases and J 2 bases, with 22 bases left between them. The CDR3 covers 18 residues. The CDR3 DNA sequence: TGCGCCAGCAGCCAATATAGGGATAACACCGATGGAACCTACGAGCAGTACTTC. Translating it yields CASSQYRDNTDGTYEQYF.

A few counts support this clone. The chain joins TRBV29-1 to TRBJ2-1; no firm D call. The CDR3 length is 11 residues. The germline V gene encodes CDR1 SQVTM and CDR2 ANQGSEA. The V and J ends lost 8 bases and 12 bases respectively, with 17 bases between them. Here the CDR3 DNA reads TGCAGCCTGACAATGGGGTCAAGGCAGTTCTTC. Translating it yields CSLTMGSRQFF.

This rearrangement joins TRBV30 to TRBJ2-1, with TRBD2 identical over 10 bases. CDR3 length: 13 residues. Unmatched junction bases numbered 13, after V lost 8 bases and J lost 12 bases. Per the germline V gene, CDR1 is GTSNPN and CDR2 is SVGIG (reference sequence). The CDR3 coding sequence is TGTGCCGGATCCCTAGCGGGGGAGGCTGGGCAGTTCTTC. Translated: CAGSLAGEAGQFF.

The rearrangement links TRBV7-6 to TRBJ2-3; D is unclear. The CDR3 loop spans 13 amino acids. Germline CDR1 reads SGHVS; CDR2 reads FNYEAQ. V lost 1 base to trimming and J lost 6 bases, with 8 bases between them. The DNA for the CDR3 is TGTGCCAGCAGCTTAGATCTTACGGATACGCAGTATTTT. This translates into CASSLDLTDTQYF.

This chain uses TRBV29-1 with TRBJ1-2, with D unresolved. This CDR3 is 11 amino acids long. V gave up 0 bases and J gave up 4 bases, with 3 bases separating them. Germline V gene data show CDR1 as SQVTM and CDR2 as ANQGSEA. This chain's CDR3 is CSVEDGYGYTF. The DNA of the CDR3 is TGCAGCGTTGAAGACGGCTATGGCTACACCTTC.

This clone was counted only a few times. V and J are TRBV7-6 and TRBJ2-3; D is possibly TRBD2 (5 bases). CDR1 and CDR2 (germline): SGHVS, FNYEAQ. CDR3 length: 14 residues. The ends were cut back, 0 bases at V and 6 bases at J, with 10 bases in the middle. The DNA of the CDR3 is TGTGCCAGCAGCTTAGCCGGGGTAGAGGATACGCAGTATTTT. Translated: CASSLAGVEDTQYF.

This clone was seen a few times. J is TRBJ2-1 and V is TRBV29-1, with 7 bases aligning to TRBD2. Germline lookup yields CDR1 SQVTM and CDR2 ANQGSEA. The CDR3 loop spans 14 amino acids. V shed 4 bases and J 4 bases; nucleotides not matched to a gene: 7. Here the CDR3 reads CSVGRGGGYNEQFF. The CDR3 bases are TGCAGCGTTGGCCGTGGGGGGGGATACAATGAGCAGTTCTTC.

This clone was counted between two and nine times. The chain is built from TRBV5-6 and TRBJ2-7; 11 bases are shared with TRBD1. Germline CDR1 reads SGHDT; CDR2 reads YYEEEE. The CDR3 has 13 amino acids. The V gene end was trimmed by 3 bases and the J gene end by 6 bases; junction bases not matched to a gene: 2. The CDR3 DNA reads as TGTGCCAGCAGCTCGGACAGGGGGCCCGAGCAGTACTTC. Residues: CASSSDRGPEQYF.

The gene calls are TRBV5-1 and TRBJ1-2; D unclear. The germline V and J ends were trimmed by 7 bases and 8 bases, with 12 bases remaining between them. The germline V gene encodes CDR1 SGHRS and CDR2 YFSETQ. CDR3 length: 11 amino acids. CDR3 sequence: CASPWGGGYTF. For the CDR3, the DNA is TGCGCCAGCCCCTGGGGAGGGGGCTACACCTTC.

This chain joins TRBV30 and TRBJ2-1; D possibly matches TRBD1 or TRBD2 (5 bases each). Germline V gives CDR1 GTSNPN, CDR2 SVGIG (reference sequence). V was shortened by 3 bases and J by 7 bases, with 19 bases between the two germline ends. This CDR3 is built from 15 residues. The CDR3 DNA reads TGTGCCTGGAGCTACTCTCGGGGCCCTGGAAATGAGCAGTTCTTC. Amino acids: CAWSYSRGPGNEQFF.

V is TRBV7-9 and J is TRBJ2-6; tentatively, D is TRBD1 or TRBD2 (5 bases each). Germline loops: CDR1 SEHNR, CDR2 FQNEAQ (reference sequence). The V gene lost 5 bases and the J gene lost 7 bases, with 12 bases spanning the gap. CDR3 size: 14 residues. The CDR3 spells CASSPRDGANVLTF. CDR3 coding DNA: TGTGCCAGCAGCCCTCGGGACGGAGCCAACGTCCTGACTTTC.

This sequence joins TRBV6-5 and TRBJ1-2; TRBD1 is a possible D gene (6 bases). V was shortened by 4 bases and J by 3 bases, with 15 bases between the two germline ends. The CDR3 sequence is 15 residues long. The germline CDR1 and CDR2 sequences are MNHEY and SVGAGI. This chain's CDR3 is CASSCLGGRHYGYTF. DNA of the CDR3: TGTGCCAGCAGTTGTCTGGGGGGGCGCCACTATGGCTACACCTTC.

DNA for the CDR3: TGCAGCGTTGTCTTACAGGGGGCGCGTGGCTACACCTTC. It is translated as CSVVLQGARGYTF. The gene calls are TRBV29-1 and TRBJ1-2; 9 nucleotides line up with TRBD1. Germline values: CDR1 SQVTM, CDR2 ANQGSEA. With V trimmed by 4 bases and J by 7 bases, 7 bases remained unmatched. This CDR3 spans 13 amino acids.

This rearrangement joins TRBV2 to TRBJ2-4; a weak D match, TRBD1 (5 bases). Germline lookup yields CDR1 SNHLY and CDR2 FYNNEI. With 4 bases removed from V and 0 bases from J, the gap between germline ends came to 19 bases. This CDR3 is built from 18 residues. The DNA of the CDR3 is TGTGCCAGCAGTGCCCAATTAACAGGAGATCTAGCCAAAAACATTCAGTACTTC. This sequence encodes CASSAQLTGDLAKNIQYF.

The chain employs TRBV9 and TRBJ1-2; TRBD1 might be the D (6 bases). The length of the CDR3 is 13 residues. Germline CDR1 SGDLS, CDR2 YYNGEE. V was cut by 0 bases and J by 8 bases, with 11 bases left in between. The CDR3 loop is CASSVARQGGYTF. The CDR3 DNA reads as TGTGCCAGCAGCGTAGCTCGGCAGGGGGGCTACACCTTC.

The gene calls are TRBV15 and TRBJ2-1; 9 bases agree with TRBD2. Germline CDR1 LNHNV, CDR2 YYDKDF (reference sequence). This CDR3 comprises 16 residues. Trimming took 3 bases from V and 5 from J; bases not matched to a gene: 8. The CDR3 nucleotides are TGTGCCACCAGCAGTAGCCTAGCGGGGCCTCACAATGAGCAGTTCTTC. As protein: CATSSSLAGPHNEQFF.

V gene TRBV2 combines with J gene TRBJ2-3, with D perhaps matching TRBD2 (6 bases). Germline values: CDR1 SNHLY, CDR2 FYNNEI. The CDR3 has 15 residues. The V and J ends lost 3 bases and 6 bases respectively, with 16 bases between them. CDR3 loop: CASSDLLGLFDTQYF. The CDR3 DNA follows: TGTGCCAGCAGTGACTTACTAGGACTATTCGATACGCAGTATTTT.

The chain uses TRBV10-3 and TRBJ2-1, with TRBD2 matching over 9 bases. CDR3 length: 17 residues. Germline loops: CDR1 ENHRY, CDR2 SYGVKD. Trimming took 7 bases from V and 6 from J; bases not matched to a gene: 16. For the CDR3, the DNA is TGTGCCATCACCGACGGGGGAGCGGGGGGAGTAAGCAATGAGCAGTTCTTC. Translation: CAITDGGAGGVSNEQFF.

The chain has TRBV6-5 and TRBJ1-1, with TRBD1 as a possible D gene (5 bases). Per germline, CDR1 MNHEY and CDR2 SVGAGI. V lost 0 bases to trimming and J lost 3 bases, with 8 bases between them. CDR3 length: 14 amino acids. CDR3 region: CASSYSGEDTEAFF. As DNA, the CDR3 is TGTGCCAGCAGTTACTCGGGGGAGGACACTGAAGCTTTCTTT.

V is TRBV29-1 and J is TRBJ2-7; D is perhaps TRBD1 (6 bases). The germline gives CDR1 SQVTM, CDR2 ANQGSEA. Trimming took off 6 bases at V and 3 bases at J, with 15 bases between the two ends. The CDR3 runs 13 residues. Written as DNA, the CDR3 is TGCAGCGTATATGAGGGACAATACTACGAGCAGTACTTC. It encodes CSVYEGQYYEQYF.

The rearrangement joins TRBV6-5 to TRBJ1-1, with D possibly matching TRBD1 (6 bases). Looked up from germline, CDR1 is MNHEY and CDR2 is SVGAGI. The CDR3 length is 13 residues. With 8 bases removed from V and 2 bases from J, the gap between germline ends came to 12 bases. Here the CDR3 reads CASRRGINTEAFF. The CDR3 bases are TGTGCCAGCCGAAGGGGGATAAACACTGAAGCTTTCTTT.

The chain recombines TRBV28 with TRBJ2-5; 7 bases are shared with TRBD2. In germline, CDR1 is MDHEN, CDR2 SYDVKM. The CDR3 covers 14 residues. Losses at the gene ends were 6 bases for V and 5 bases for J; bases not matched to a gene: 9. CDR3 coding DNA: TGTGCCAGCAGCCCACTTCTGGGGGGGGAGACCCAGTACTTC. Its translation is CASSPLLGGETQYF.